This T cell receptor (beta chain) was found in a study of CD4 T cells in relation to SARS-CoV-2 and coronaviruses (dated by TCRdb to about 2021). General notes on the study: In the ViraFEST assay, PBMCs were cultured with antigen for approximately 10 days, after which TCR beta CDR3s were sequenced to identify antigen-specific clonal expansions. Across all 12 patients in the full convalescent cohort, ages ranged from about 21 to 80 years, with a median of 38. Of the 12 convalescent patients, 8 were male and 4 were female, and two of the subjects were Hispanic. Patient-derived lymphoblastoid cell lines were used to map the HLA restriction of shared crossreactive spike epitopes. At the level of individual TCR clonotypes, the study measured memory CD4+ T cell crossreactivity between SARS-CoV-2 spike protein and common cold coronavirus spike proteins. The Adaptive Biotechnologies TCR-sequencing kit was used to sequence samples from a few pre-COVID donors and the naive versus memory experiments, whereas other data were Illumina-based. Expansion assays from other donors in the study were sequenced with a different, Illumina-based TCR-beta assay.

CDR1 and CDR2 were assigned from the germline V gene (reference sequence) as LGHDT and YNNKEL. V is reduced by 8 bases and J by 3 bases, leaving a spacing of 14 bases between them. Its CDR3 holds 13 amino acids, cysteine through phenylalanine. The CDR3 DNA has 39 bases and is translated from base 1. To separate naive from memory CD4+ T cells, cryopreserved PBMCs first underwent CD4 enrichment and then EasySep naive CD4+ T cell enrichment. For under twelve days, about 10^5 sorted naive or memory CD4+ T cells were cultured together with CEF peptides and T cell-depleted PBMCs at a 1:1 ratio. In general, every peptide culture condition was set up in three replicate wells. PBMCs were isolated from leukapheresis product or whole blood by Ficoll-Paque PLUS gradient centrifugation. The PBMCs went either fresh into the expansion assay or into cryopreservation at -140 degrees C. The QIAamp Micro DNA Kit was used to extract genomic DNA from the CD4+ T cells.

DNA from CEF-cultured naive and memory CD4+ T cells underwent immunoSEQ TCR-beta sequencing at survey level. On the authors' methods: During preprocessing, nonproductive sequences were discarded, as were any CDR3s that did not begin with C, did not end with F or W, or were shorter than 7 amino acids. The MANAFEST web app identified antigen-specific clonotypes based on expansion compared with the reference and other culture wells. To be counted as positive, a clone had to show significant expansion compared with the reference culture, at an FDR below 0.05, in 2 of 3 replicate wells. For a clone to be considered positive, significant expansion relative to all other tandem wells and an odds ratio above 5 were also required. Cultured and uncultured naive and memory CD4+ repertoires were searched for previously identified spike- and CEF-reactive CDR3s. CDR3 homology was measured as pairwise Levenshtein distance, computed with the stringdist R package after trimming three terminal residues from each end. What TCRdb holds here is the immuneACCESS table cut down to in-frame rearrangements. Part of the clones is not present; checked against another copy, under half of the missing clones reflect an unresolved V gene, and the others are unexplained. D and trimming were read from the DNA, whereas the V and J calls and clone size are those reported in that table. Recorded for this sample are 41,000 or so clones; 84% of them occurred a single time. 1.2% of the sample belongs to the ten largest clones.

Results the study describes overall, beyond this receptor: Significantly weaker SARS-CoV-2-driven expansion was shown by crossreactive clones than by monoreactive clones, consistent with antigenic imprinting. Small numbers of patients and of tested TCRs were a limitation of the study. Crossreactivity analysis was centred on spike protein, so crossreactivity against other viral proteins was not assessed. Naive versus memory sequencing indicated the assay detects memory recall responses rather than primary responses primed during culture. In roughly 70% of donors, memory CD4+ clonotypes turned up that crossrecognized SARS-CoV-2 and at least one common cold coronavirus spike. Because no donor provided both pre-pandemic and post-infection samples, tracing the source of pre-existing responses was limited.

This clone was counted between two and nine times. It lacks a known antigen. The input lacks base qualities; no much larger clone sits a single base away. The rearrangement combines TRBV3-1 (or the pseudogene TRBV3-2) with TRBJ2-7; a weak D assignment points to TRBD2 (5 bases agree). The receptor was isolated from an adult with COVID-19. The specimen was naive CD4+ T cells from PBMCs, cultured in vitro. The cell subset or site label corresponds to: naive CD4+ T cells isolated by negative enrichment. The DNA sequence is TGTGCCAGCGGTAGTAGCGTGATCTACGAGCAGTACTTC. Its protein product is CASGSSVIYEQYF.